These 14 T cell receptor beta chains came from one sample sequenced in a study of T cells in Graves' hyperthyroidism and ophthalmopathy. It was RNA transcripts that yielded the amplified TCR beta CDR3 regions. RT-PCR in the first round (using the HTBI primer set) targeted the TCR CDR3. MiXCR was run by TCRdb on the multiplex PCR reads, yielding one entry per CDR3 protein. The sample has hundreds of thousands of distinct CDR3 sequences; over 12% are singletons. The source material was blood. The receptors stem from a man aged 45-65 years with Graves' ophthalmopathy.

The sample holds many counts of this clonotype. V and J are TRBV24-1 and TRBJ2-5; 11 bases are a match to TRBD2. After removal of 9 bases from V and 4 bases from J, the junction contained 3 bases not matched to a gene. CDR1 KGHDR and CDR2 SFDVKD come from the germline V gene. This CDR3 region has 13 residues. DNA of the CDR3: TGTGCCACCCAAGGGACTAGCGGAGAGACCCAGTACTTC. Translating it yields CATQGTSGETQYF.

This clonotype was recorded many times. This sequence joins TRBV2 and TRBJ2-5; tentative D call: TRBD1 (6 bases). Trimming removed 6 bases at V and 5 bases at J, with 16 bases between. CDR1 SNHLY and CDR2 FYNNEI come from the germline V gene. The CDR3 totals 14 residues. The CDR3, as DNA: TGTGCCAGCAGAGCCGGGACACCTGGTGAGACCCAGTACTTC. Translation gives CASRAGTPGETQYF.

This clonotype was recorded a few times. The rearrangement links TRBV12-3 or TRBV12-4 to TRBJ2-7; unclear D gene. V was clipped by 1 base and J by 7 bases, with 14 bases between them. The CDR3 runs 14 residues. The CDR3 loop is CASSLGGLAWEQYF. The CDR3, as DNA: TGTGCCAGCAGTTTAGGGGGTCTTGCTTGGGAGCAGTACTTC.

This clonotype was observed many times. The chain couples TRBV2 to TRBJ2-4; D perhaps matches TRBD2 (6 bases). CDR1 and CDR2 from the germline V gene are SNHLY and FYNNEI. The CDR3 loop spans 19 amino acids. V lost 5 bases to trimming and J lost 0 bases, with 23 bases between them. CDR3 amino acids: CASSLRDSGQSLAKNIQYF. CDR3 DNA: TGTGCCAGCAGTCTCCGGGACTCGGGCCAGAGTCTAGCCAAAAACATTCAGTACTTC.

This clonotype appeared many times. The rearrangement uses TRBV7-2 and TRBJ1-1, with D possibly being TRBD1 (6 bases). CDR3 size: 14 residues. Germline assignment: CDR1 SGHTA and CDR2 FQGNSA. Trimming removed 1 base from V and 5 bases from J, with 11 bases in between. The CDR3 sequence: CASSLVGGRTEAFF. For the CDR3, the DNA is TGTGCCAGCAGCTTAGTTGGGGGGCGGACTGAAGCTTTCTTT.

The chain links TRBV7-9 to TRBJ2-5; D perhaps matches TRBD1 (5 bases). The CDR3 has 17 residues. Trimming left V 2 bases short and J 4 bases short, with 20 bases between. Germline loops: CDR1 SEHNR, CDR2 FQNEAQ (reference sequence). CDR3 sequence (DNA): TGTGCCAGCAGCTTAATACAGCTTGGTGGGCAGGGAGAGACCCAGTACTTC. Amino acid sequence: CASSLIQLGGQGETQYF.

The CDR3 protein is CASSLGTGPGELFF. CDR3 nucleotides: TGTGCCAGCAGTTTAGGGACAGGACCCGGGGAGCTGTTTTTT. The chain recombines TRBV27 with TRBJ2-2, with TRBD1 matching 8 bases. V dropped 2 bases and J dropped 6; count of bases not matched to a gene: 2. This CDR3 spans 14 amino acids. The V gene's germline CDR1 is MNHEY and CDR2 SMNVEV (reference sequence).

In this sample, this clonotype turned up many times. The V gene is TRBV30, the J gene TRBJ2-1, with 9 bases aligning to TRBD2. V shed 0 bases and J 6 bases; nucleotides not matched to a gene: 6. Germline values: CDR1 GTSNPN, CDR2 SVGIG (reference sequence). The CDR3 sequence is 15 residues long. CDR3 region: CAWSVGGLASNEQFF. The DNA of the CDR3 is TGTGCCTGGAGTGTGGGGGGACTAGCCAGCAATGAGCAGTTCTTC.

This clonotype was seen many times. The chain links TRBV5-1 to TRBJ2-1; TRBD2 aligns across 8 bases. This CDR3 has 16 amino acids. With 0 bases clipped from V and 5 bases from J, the junction kept 7 bases outside the gene matches. Germline V CDR1 and CDR2: SGHRS, YFSETQ. DNA of the CDR3: TGCGCCAGCAGCTTGGACGCGGGAGGCGGGCACAATGAGCAGTTCTTC. This translates into CASSLDAGGGHNEQFF. Supplemented by reference TRBV5-1 and TRBJ2-1, the full variable domain reads KAGVTQTPRYLIKTRGQQVTLSCSPISGHRSVSWYQQTPGQGLQFLFEYFSETQRNKGNFPGRFSGRQFSNSRSEMNVSTLELGDSALYLCASSLDAGGGHNEQFFGPGTRLTVL.

The table lists this clonotype with many counts. The chain is built from TRBV7-9 and TRBJ2-7, with 16 bases aligning to TRBD2. In germline, CDR1 is SEHNR, CDR2 FQNEAQ (reference sequence). Trimming cost V 5 bases and J 2 bases; bases outside gene matches: 3. The CDR3 has 16 residues. CDR3 bases: TGTGCCAGCAGCCAAGGGACTAGCGGGAGGGCCTACGAGCAGTACTTC. Translated: CASSQGTSGRAYEQYF.

The chain uses TRBV6-1 and TRBJ1-2; 7 bases align to TRBD1. V lost 6 bases and J lost 8; bases outside the gene matches: 9. Germline CDR1 and CDR2: MNHNS and SASEGT. The CDR3 runs to 13 residues. This chain's CDR3 is CASSDWTGSGYTF. CDR3 in DNA: TGTGCCAGCAGCGACTGGACAGGTTCCGGCTACACCTTC.

This clonotype was found many times. The chain links TRBV12-3 or TRBV12-4 to TRBJ1-2; D is unresolved. The germline V and J ends were trimmed by 3 bases and 3 bases, with 11 bases remaining between them. The CDR3 runs 14 residues. CDR3 loop: CASSLRERDYGYTF. The CDR3 DNA follows: TGTGCCAGCAGTTTGAGGGAGCGAGACTATGGCTACACCTTC.

The V gene is TRBV2, the J gene TRBJ2-2; D is unresolved. This CDR3 contains 14 residues. Trimming cost V 2 bases and J 6 bases, with 10 bases left between them. Germline CDR1 is SNHLY and CDR2 is FYNNEI. The CDR3 is CASSEFVRSGELFF. The CDR3, as DNA: TGTGCCAGCAGTGAATTTGTGCGGTCCGGGGAGCTGTTTTTT.

This clonotype was seen more than once but under ten times. The CDR3 spells CSVHGQRNSYEQYF. The DNA of the CDR3 is TGCAGCGTTCATGGTCAGCGGAACTCCTACGAGCAGTACTTC. The J gene is TRBJ2-7, the V gene TRBV29-1; possible D gene TRBD2, 5 bases. CDR1 and CDR2 from the germline V gene are SQVTM and ANQGSEA. The CDR3 has 14 residues. Trimming stripped 5 bases from V and 0 bases from J, with 14 bases between.